The 21 T cell receptor beta chains given below trace back to one sample, sequenced in a study of blood T cell repertoires in COVID-19. Measured with immunoSEQ multiplex PCR; TCRdb has only the in-frame clones, and not every one. The sample has under 200,000 clones, around 83% seen once. Specimen: peripheral blood. These receptors came from a woman aged 55-69 years with COVID-19, enrolled during active disease.

This chain joins TRBV2 and TRBJ1-6, with 10 bases identical to TRBD1. The CDR3 extends over 14 amino acids. V lost 7 bases, J lost 6 bases, and 3 bases stayed unmatched. Germline CDR1 is SNHLY and CDR2 is FYNNEI. DNA for the CDR3: TGTGCCAGCAAGAGGACAGGGGGTAATTCACCCCTCCACTTT. The encoded protein is CASKRTGGNSPLHF.

This chain joins TRBV7-2 and TRBJ1-2; D is possibly TRBD1 (5 bases). The CDR3 is 13 residues long. V lost 1 base and J 8 bases, leaving 11 bases between the germline ends. CDR1 and CDR2 from the germline V gene are SGHTA and FQGNSA. The chain's CDR3 is CASSLGRGEGYTF. The DNA for the CDR3 is TGTGCCAGCAGCTTAGGTAGGGGCGAGGGCTACACCTTC.

This clone appeared a single time. The chain employs TRBV25-1 and TRBJ2-2; D is perhaps TRBD1 (6 bases). The CDR3 sequence is 16 residues long. Germline-derived CDR1 and CDR2 are MGHDK and SYGVNS. The V end lost 3 bases, the J end lost 0 bases, and 11 bases lay between the germline ends. The CDR3 is CASSDRNRANTGELFF. CDR3 coding DNA: TGTGCCAGCAGTGATCGGAACAGGGCGAACACCGGGGAGCTGTTTTTT.

This clone was seen once. The rearrangement joins TRBV3-1 (or the pseudogene TRBV3-2) to TRBJ2-2, with D possibly matching TRBD2 (6 bases). The CDR3 length is 17 residues. The germline CDR1 and CDR2 sequences are LGHDT and YNNKEL (reference sequence). V was clipped by 4 bases and J by 2 bases, with 17 bases between them. This CDR3 reads CASSPSKPGLNTGELFF. As DNA, the CDR3 is TGTGCCAGCAGCCCATCAAAACCAGGACTAAACACCGGGGAGCTGTTTTTT.

This clone was counted between two and nine times. The chain links TRBV9 to TRBJ2-1; D might be TRBD1 (6 bases). V was cut by 3 bases and J by 5 bases, with 9 bases left in between. The germline gives CDR1 SGDLS, CDR2 YYNGEE. The CDR3 is 13 residues long. In DNA form, the CDR3 reads TGTGCCAGCAGCGAACAGGGCGACAATGAGCAGTTCTTC. It specifies CASSEQGDNEQFF.

The V gene is TRBV9, the J gene TRBJ1-2; D uncertain. V dropped 3 bases and J dropped 4 bases, with 13 bases sitting between them. The CDR3 runs to 14 residues. CDR1 is SGDLS, CDR2 YYNGEE, per germline. CDR3 sequence: CASSAGAPLYGYTF. CDR3 bases: TGTGCCAGCAGCGCAGGTGCTCCCCTCTATGGCTACACCTTC.

This clone has just a few counts. The chain links TRBV4-1 to TRBJ1-2; D is unresolved. CDR1 and CDR2 (germline): MGHRA, YSYEKL. V was cut by 2 bases and J by 7 bases, with 8 bases left in between. CDR3 length: 12 residues. CDR3 nucleotides: TGCGCCAGCAGCCAAAGCGAAGCTGGCTACACCTTC. This translates into CASSQSEAGYTF.

This clone appeared a few times. This rearrangement joins TRBV5-1 to TRBJ1-4; the D gene is possibly TRBD1 (6 bases). CDR3 length: 19 amino acids. V gave up 4 bases and J gave up 0 bases, with 22 bases separating them. Per germline, CDR1 SGHRS and CDR2 YFSETQ. CDR3 DNA sequence: TGCGCCAGCAGCCCTTCGGGGGGGGCAGGGTATGCAACTAATGAAAAACTGTTTTTT. It yields the protein CASSPSGGAGYATNEKLFF.

This clone appeared once. CDR3 loop: CASSLRTGTGVTEAFF. The CDR3 DNA follows: TGTGCCAGCAGCTTACGTACCGGGACAGGGGTCACTGAAGCTTTCTTT. The V gene is TRBV7-3, the J gene TRBJ1-1; 10 bases align to TRBD1. V dropped 2 bases and J dropped 4; count of bases not matched to a gene: 7. Germline V gene sequence: CDR1 SGHTA, CDR2 FQGTGA. This CDR3 is built from 16 residues.

V is TRBV29-1 and J is TRBJ1-1; D is unresolved. V was cut by 5 bases and J by 1 base, with 11 bases left in between. The CDR3 covers 13 residues. CDR1 is SQVTM, CDR2 ANQGSEA, per germline. Here the CDR3 DNA reads TGCAGCGTTCTTGAAACTAAGAACACTGAAGCTTTCTTT. Translating it yields CSVLETKNTEAFF.

V is TRBV25-1 and J is TRBJ1-1, with D perhaps TRBD1 (5 bases). Trimming pared 8 bases from V and 4 bases from J, leaving 14 bases between. Germline V lookup: CDR1 MGHDK, CDR2 SYGVNS. The CDR3 is made up of 13 amino acids. CDR3 residues: CASWRDGSTEAFF. CDR3 sequence (DNA): TGTGCCAGCTGGAGGGACGGATCCACTGAAGCTTTCTTT.

V and J are TRBV9 and TRBJ1-3; D ambiguous. Germline CDR1 reads SGDLS; CDR2 reads YYNGEE. With 2 bases removed from V and 2 bases from J, the gap between germline ends came to 14 bases. The CDR3 spans 16 residues. The chain's CDR3 is CASSVSGFEAGNTIYF. The CDR3 DNA follows: TGTGCCAGCAGCGTTTCGGGTTTCGAAGCTGGAAACACCATATATTTT. Full variable domain (missing parts from reference TRBV9 and TRBJ1-3): DSGVTQTPKHLITATGQRVTLRCSPRSGDLSVYWYQQSLDQGLQFLIQYYNGEERAKGNILERFSAQQFPDLHSELNLSSLELGDSALYFCASSVSGFEAGNTIYFGEGSWLTVV.

This chain links TRBV3-1 (or the pseudogene TRBV3-2) with TRBJ1-5; D unclear. Germline V gene lookup returns CDR1 LGHDT and CDR2 YNNKEL (reference sequence). The CDR3 is made up of 13 amino acids. V lost 1 base and J 5 bases, leaving 6 bases between the germline ends. CDR3 sequence: CASSQGEDQPQHF. DNA for the CDR3: TGTGCCAGCAGCCAAGGGGAGGATCAGCCCCAGCATTTT.

This clone was seen a few times. The rearrangement joins TRBV28 to TRBJ1-6, with 7 positions matching TRBD1. Germline assignment: CDR1 MDHEN and CDR2 SYDVKM. V was clipped by 5 bases and J by 9 bases; unmatched bases: 7. This CDR3 region has 14 residues. The CDR3 region is CASSGDRVGSPLHF. The DNA for the CDR3 is TGTGCCAGCAGTGGGGACAGAGTCGGTTCACCCCTCCACTTT.

This sequence joins TRBV6-5 and TRBJ1-3; a weak D match, TRBD1 (5 bases). Germline V gene data show CDR1 as MNHEY and CDR2 as SVGAGI. The V and J ends lost 6 bases and 8 bases respectively, with 11 bases between them. CDR3 length: 12 amino acids. The CDR3 nucleotides read TGTGCCAGCAGCTTGTCGGGGGACACCATATATTTT. Residues: CASSLSGDTIYF.

The genes are TRBV5-1 and TRBJ1-1, with 8 nucleotides matching TRBD1. Germline loops: CDR1 SGHRS, CDR2 YFSETQ. The CDR3 covers 15 residues. V lost 1 base and J lost 1; bases outside the gene matches: 3. CDR3: CASSLTGTGNTEAFF. In DNA, the CDR3 is TGCGCCAGCAGCTTGACCGGGACAGGGAACACTGAAGCTTTCTTT.

The chain combines TRBV16 with TRBJ2-1; TRBD2 agrees at 9 bases. CDR1 and CDR2 (germline): KGHSY, FQNENV. Losses at the gene ends were 4 bases for V and 1 base for J; bases not matched to a gene: 8. The CDR3 has 17 residues. The chain's CDR3 is CASSLSGGTSSYNEQFF. The CDR3 coding sequence is TGTGCCAGCAGCCTCAGCGGGGGGACTTCATCCTACAATGAGCAGTTCTTC.

The chain combines TRBV19 with TRBJ1-1; D unresolved. Per the germline V gene, CDR1 is LNHDA and CDR2 is SQIVND (reference sequence). Trimming pared 2 bases from V and 1 base from J, leaving 11 bases between. The CDR3 extends over 15 amino acids. The CDR3 spells CASSINREANTEAFF. In DNA, the CDR3 is TGTGCCAGTAGTATAAATAGGGAGGCGAACACTGAAGCTTTCTTT.

J is TRBJ1-2 and V is TRBV27, with D perhaps matching TRBD1 (5 bases). Trimming pared 6 bases from V and 0 bases from J, leaving 8 bases between. The CDR3 is 13 amino acids. Per the germline V gene, CDR1 is MNHEY and CDR2 is SMNVEV (reference sequence). CDR3 DNA sequence: TGTGCCAGCAGACCGACAGCTAACTATGGCTACACCTTC. The encoded protein is CASRPTANYGYTF.

Of note for this clone: The sample has other DNA sequences that encode this CDR3 too. V is TRBV3-1 (or the pseudogene TRBV3-2) and J is TRBJ1-5, with TRBD1 identical over 7 bases. V was pared by 4 bases and J by 2 bases, with 2 bases of the junction left unmatched. Germline-derived CDR1 and CDR2 are LGHDT and YNNKEL (reference sequence). The CDR3 covers 14 residues. The CDR3 region has the DNA TGTGCCAGCAGCCTCGGACAGGGCAATCAGCCCCAGCATTTT. Its translation is CASSLGQGNQPQHF.

The V call is TRBV5-6, the J call TRBJ2-1; 9 bases line up with TRBD2. Germline V gene data show CDR1 as SGHDT and CDR2 as YYEEEE. Trimming at V came to 4 bases and at J to 7 bases, leaving 6 bases not matched to a gene. This CDR3 has 14 amino acids. CDR3 DNA sequence: TGTGCCAGCAGCCCCGCGGGGGGGCGAAATGAGCAGTTCTTC. Its translation is CASSPAGGRNEQFF.